The rows below give T cell receptor beta chains drawn from one sample of a study of cytomegalovirus exposure and HLA in healthy donors. Only in-frame clones appear in the TCRdb table, and some are missing; sequencing was by immunoSEQ multiplex PCR. The table shows about 70,000 clones, with 70% to 90% occurring only once. The sequencing sample was made of PBMCs. Receptor source: a woman in her 30s in good health and CMV-seronegative. The CDR3 runs from the conserved cysteine through the conserved F or W. The D gene is left open where the match is weak. Some rows mark clone size as missing; the rest say once, few, many or name a class of expanded clone.

cdr3_aa	cdr3_nt	v_call	j_call	clone_size	d_call
CATYRRREEYNEQFF	TGTGCCACCTATAGGAGGCGGGAGGAATACAATGAGCAGTTCTTC	TRBV2	TRBJ2-1	NA	TRBD2
CASSRTSGNTDTQYF	TGTGCCAGCAGCCGAACTAGCGGGAACACAGATACGCAGTATTTT	TRBV7-2	TRBJ2-3	NA	TRBD2
CASSLSGGRTDTQYF	TGTGCCAGCAGCTTGTCGGGAGGACGCACAGATACGCAGTATTTT	TRBV5-4	TRBJ2-3	NA	TRBD2
CASSLASGTGVGNEQFF	TGTGCCAGCAGCTTAGCCTCCGGGACAGGGGTGGGCAATGAGCAGTTCTTC	TRBV7-9	TRBJ2-1	NA	TRBD1
CASSLSPGSYNEQFF	TGTGCCAGCAGCTTATCACCCGGGTCCTACAATGAGCAGTTCTTC	TRBV7-6	TRBJ2-1	NA	NA
CASSEESGGPGEQYF	TGTGCCAGCAGTGAAGAATCGGGAGGGCCGGGAGAGCAGTACTTC	TRBV6-1	TRBJ2-7	NA	TRBD2
CASSSGGAKVAFF	TGTGCCAGCAGTTCAGGGGGCGCGAAGGTGGCTTTCTTT	TRBV28	TRBJ1-1	NA	TRBD1
CASSELSSGNTIYF	TGTGCCAGCAGTGAACTCTCCTCTGGAAACACCATATATTTT	TRBV25-1	TRBJ1-3	NA	NA
CASSFDKGKLFF	TGTGCCAGCAGCTTTGACAAAGGAAAACTGTTTTTT	TRBV5-4	TRBJ1-4	NA	NA
CASSLLVAGGPYEQYF	TGTGCCAGCAGTTTATTGGTAGCGGGAGGACCCTACGAGCAGTACTTC	TRBV27	TRBJ2-7	NA	TRBD2
CASSGGGHTTDTQYF	TGTGCCAGCAGTGGGGGGGGTCACACCACAGATACGCAGTATTTT	TRBV25-1	TRBJ2-3	NA	TRBD2
CASSASSPYNEQFF	TGTGCCAGCAGTGCATCTAGTCCCTACAATGAGCAGTTCTTC	TRBV6-4	TRBJ2-1	NA	NA
CASSLFGTGTYEQYF	TGTGCCAGCAGTTTATTCGGGACAGGGACCTACGAGCAGTACTTC	TRBV28	TRBJ2-7	NA	TRBD1
CASSPGTGVGTEAFF	TGTGCCAGCAGCCCTGGGACAGGGGTGGGCACTGAAGCTTTCTTT	TRBV7-6	TRBJ1-1	NA	TRBD1
CASSLGGRGGAGDLNEQFF	TGCGCCAGCAGCTTGGGGGGAAGAGGGGGAGCCGGAGATCTAAATGAGCAGTTCTTC	TRBV5-1	TRBJ2-1	NA	NA
CASSQDRENTEAFF	TGCGCCAGCAGCCAAGATCGAGAGAACACTGAAGCTTTCTTT	TRBV4-1	TRBJ1-1	NA	NA
CASSWETGTGSYEQYF	TGTGCCAGCAGCTGGGAGACCGGGACAGGGAGCTACGAGCAGTACTTC	TRBV5-6	TRBJ2-7	NA	TRBD1
CASSPSGTGTYEQYF	TGTGCCAGCAGTCCCTCCGGGACAGGGACCTACGAGCAGTACTTC	TRBV2	TRBJ2-7	NA	TRBD1
CATSRSGQGYTGELFF	TGTGCCACCAGCAGGTCCGGACAGGGGTACACCGGGGAGCTGTTTTTT	TRBV15	TRBJ2-2	NA	TRBD1
CATKGGTSGRGNEQFF	TGTGCCACCAAAGGCGGGACTAGCGGGAGGGGAAATGAGCAGTTCTTC	TRBV6-4	TRBJ2-1	NA	TRBD2
CASSFSGRAEETQYF	TGCGCCAGCAGCTTTAGCGGGAGGGCCGAGGAGACCCAGTACTTC	TRBV5-1	TRBJ2-5	NA	TRBD2
CAICGLAGDTGELFF	TGTGCCATCTGTGGTCTAGCGGGGGACACCGGGGAGCTGTTTTTT	TRBV10-3	TRBJ2-2	NA	TRBD2
CAIRGQPNNSPLHF	TGTGCCATCAGGGGACAGCCCAATAATTCACCCCTCCACTTT	TRBV10-3	TRBJ1-6	NA	TRBD1
CASSEVVREVGEKLFF	TGTGCCAGCAGTGAAGTGGTTCGGGAGGTGGGTGAAAAACTGTTTTTT	TRBV6-1	TRBJ1-4	NA	NA
CASSQEGRDYGYPF	TGCGCCAGCAGCCAAGAAGGCAGAGACTATGGCTACCCCTTC	TRBV4-1	TRBJ1-2	NA	NA
CATKTGVDEAFF	TGTGCCACAAAGACAGGGGTAGATGAAGCTTTCTTT	TRBV19	TRBJ1-1	NA	TRBD1
CASRSGTSGSMGTDTQYF	TGCGCCAGCAGGAGCGGGACTAGCGGGAGCATGGGCACAGATACGCAGTATTTT	TRBV10-1	TRBJ2-3	NA	TRBD2
CASSFDRGRLAKNIQYF	TGTGCCAGCAGTTTTGATCGCGGGAGGCTAGCCAAAAACATTCAGTACTTC	TRBV28	TRBJ2-4	NA	TRBD2
CASSETRSSRGGELFF	TGTGCCAGCAGTGAGACGAGGTCAAGTAGAGGCGGGGAGCTGTTTTTT	TRBV27	TRBJ2-2	NA	NA
CASSPRWGGEKLFF	TGTGCCAGCAGCCCTCGGTGGGGAGGAGAAAAACTGTTTTTT	TRBV28	TRBJ1-4	NA	NA
CASSEAGVEVEFPNYGYTF	TGTGCCAGCAGTGAAGCGGGCGTGGAGGTAGAGTTTCCTAACTATGGCTACACCTTC	TRBV2	TRBJ1-2	once	NA
CSVILAGDTQYF	TGCAGCGTTATACTAGCGGGAGATACGCAGTATTTT	TRBV29-1	TRBJ2-3	NA	TRBD2
CAWSVDRGPEQYF	TGTGCCTGGAGTGTGGACAGGGGGCCCGAGCAGTACTTC	TRBV30	TRBJ2-7	NA	TRBD1
CAWSGQGRAEAFF	TGTGCCTGGAGTGGACAGGGAAGGGCTGAAGCTTTCTTT	TRBV30	TRBJ1-1	NA	TRBD1
CASSGRRREKLFF	TGTGCCAGCAGTGGCCGGAGGCGGGAAAAACTGTTTTTT	TRBV28	TRBJ1-4	NA	NA
CASSSGLASEQYF	TGTGCCAGCAGCTCCGGACTAGCGAGCGAGCAGTACTTC	TRBV5-4	TRBJ2-7	NA	TRBD2
CSSSYGLAGGLTDTQYF	TGTTCCAGCAGCTACGGACTAGCGGGAGGACTCACAGATACGCAGTATTTT	TRBV7-9	TRBJ2-3	NA	TRBD2
CASFRDNQYF	TGTGCCAGCTTCCGAGATAACCAGTACTTC	TRBV6-1	TRBJ2-5	once	NA
CASSLTGGQPQHF	TGCGCCAGCAGCTTGACGGGGGGACAGCCCCAGCATTTT	TRBV5-1	TRBJ1-5	NA	NA
CASSPGTGSYNEQFF	TGTGCCAGCAGCCCCGGGACAGGGTCATACAATGAGCAGTTCTTC	TRBV4-2	TRBJ2-1	few	TRBD1
CASSPGANQPQHF	TGTGCCAGCTCACCGGGGGCCAATCAGCCCCAGCATTTT	TRBV18	TRBJ1-5	NA	NA
CASSETGSGELFF	TGTGCCAGCAGCGAAACAGGCTCGGGGGAGCTGTTTTTT	TRBV9	TRBJ2-2	NA	NA
CASSEFAGAGYTF	TGTGCCAGCAGTGAATTCGCAGGTGCTGGCTACACCTTC	TRBV6-1	TRBJ1-2	NA	NA